This T cell receptor (beta chain) was recorded in a study of identical twins (dated by TCRdb to the mid-2010s). Background on the whole study: To test whether fetal clonotypes persist, the study used deep sequencing on TCR alpha and beta repertoires from monozygotic twins, unrelated adults of various ages, and cord blood. To rule out contamination, the twin experiments were replicated at different times with different library preparation protocols. General findings and caveats noted by the study authors: The excess sharing between twins in beta out-of-frame sequences was weaker because fewer shared sequences reduced the signal-to-noise ratio. Compared with coincidental sharing between unrelated individuals, out-of-frame TCR alpha sequences shared between twins showed an excess of sequences with low generation probability. Recombination models systematically underestimated out-of-frame TCR alpha sharing in monozygotic twins but agreed with sharing between unrelated individuals. Invariant T cells such as MAIT and iNKT could partly confound zero-insertion analyses, though diverse VJ usage argued against this for most clonotypes. Because the same donors could not be followed over many years, the conclusions relied on cross-sectional statistical analysis. Fewer insertions were carried by abundant cord blood beta clonotypes, a similar but weaker trend appeared in young adult naive repertoires, and no such trend appeared in memory repertoires.

Library construction relied on 5' RACE. TCRdb records Illumina HiSeq 2000 as the sequencer. Template switching added a universal primer binding site, and the final cDNA carried a unique molecular identifier that allowed TCR cDNA molecules to be counted accurately. Specific primers in the conserved constant-segment region were used to synthesize first-strand cDNA for the TCR alpha and beta chains. To control for contamination, each cDNA library was double barcoded with a SMART-Mk sample barcode plus Illumina barcodes. TruSeq adapter sequences, together with Illumina sample barcodes, were added in two successive PCR steps. Sequencing of the TCR alpha and beta cDNA libraries was done on the Illumina HiSeq platform using custom primers. The study's own analysis went as follows. Raw reads were processed with MiGEC to extract unique molecular identifiers, and MiXCR was used to determine CDR3 positions. Recombination models were inferred per individual with the repgenHMM and IGoR tools using an EM algorithm. The analysis of shared clonotypes was done with the tcR package in R, with sharing normalized by the product of cloneset sizes. To study raw recombination without the effects of thymic and clonal selection, out-of-frame nonproductive sequences were analyzed. In-frame beta chains were kept once TCRdb had trimmed the public reads at Q25 with fastp and called clones with MiXCR. Each CDR3 protein gets just one entry, which takes the most common genes and DNA from the rows behind it. What appears here as the V and J calls and clone size reflects TCRdb's work, not the paper's. Counted in this sample were 1.5 million to 2 million distinct CDR3 sequences; less than 40% of them appeared once. 0.25% to 0.3% of the sample is in the top ten clones.

This clonotype appeared a few times. Its antigen is unknown. It has no much larger one-base neighbor in the sample; base qualities were not kept. All donors were healthy Caucasians. Trimming leaves V shorter by 2 bases and J shorter by 6 bases, with the junction holding 3 bases beyond the gene matches. The CDR3, from cysteine to phenylalanine, totals 15 residues. The retained sequence is limited to the CDR3, 45 bases, with the frame set at the first base. CDR1 and CDR2, looked up from the germline V gene, are MNHEY and SVGEGT. The sequence came from a newborn girl in good health. Input material: cord blood. The rearranged segments are TRBV6-2 or TRBV6-3 and TRBJ1-5; 11 bases in between match TRBD1. The CDR3 loop reads CASSYRGTGGQPQHF. The nucleotide sequence is TGTGCCAGCAGTTACCGGGGGACAGGGGGTCAGCCCCAGCATTTT.